This T cell receptor beta chain was captured by sequencing in a study of control samples from healthy donors and cancer patients. Germline V gene sequence: CDR1 GTSNPN, CDR2 SVGIG (reference sequence). This CDR3 spans 14 amino acids. V shed 4 bases, J shed 7 bases, and the junction held 7 bases outside the gene matches. Sequenced by immunoSEQ multiplex PCR; TCRdb stores in-frame clones only, minus some. There are fewer than 150,000 clones in the sample; more than 85% occur only once, and 7.8% lies in the top ten. The chain uses TRBV30 and TRBJ1-6; 7 nucleotides agree with TRBD1. Sequencing was done on a sample of blood. This receptor was obtained from a woman aged 18-29 years in good health. The CDR3 coding sequence is TGTGCCTGGAAATTGGGACAGCCCAATTCACCCCTCCACTTT. This encodes CAWKLGQPNSPLHF.